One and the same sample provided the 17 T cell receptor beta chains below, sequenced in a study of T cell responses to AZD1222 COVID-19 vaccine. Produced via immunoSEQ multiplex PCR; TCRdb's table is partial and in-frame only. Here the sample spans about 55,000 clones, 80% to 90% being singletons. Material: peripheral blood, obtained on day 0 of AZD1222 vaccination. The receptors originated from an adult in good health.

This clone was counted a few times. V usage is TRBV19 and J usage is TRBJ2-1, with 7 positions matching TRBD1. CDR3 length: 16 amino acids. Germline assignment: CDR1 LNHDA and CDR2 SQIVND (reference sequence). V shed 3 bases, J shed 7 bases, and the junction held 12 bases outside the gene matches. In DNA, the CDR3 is TGTGCCAGTAGTATGCCGAGGACAGGCGTAGCGAATGAGCAGTTCTTC. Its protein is CASSMPRTGVANEQFF. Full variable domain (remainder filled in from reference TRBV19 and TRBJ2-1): DGGITQSPKYLFRKEGQNVTLSCEQNLNHDAMYWYRQDPGQGLRLIYYSQIVNDFQKGDIAEGYSVSREKKESFPLTVTSAQKNPTAFYLCASSMPRTGVANEQFFGPGTRLTVL.

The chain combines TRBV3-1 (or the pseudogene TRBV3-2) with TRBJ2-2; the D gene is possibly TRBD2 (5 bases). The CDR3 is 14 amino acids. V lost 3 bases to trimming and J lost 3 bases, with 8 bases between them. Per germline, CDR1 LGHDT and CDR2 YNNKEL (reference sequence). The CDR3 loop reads CASSQTLDTGELFF. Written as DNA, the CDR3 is TGTGCCAGCAGCCAGACACTAGACACCGGGGAGCTGTTTTTT.

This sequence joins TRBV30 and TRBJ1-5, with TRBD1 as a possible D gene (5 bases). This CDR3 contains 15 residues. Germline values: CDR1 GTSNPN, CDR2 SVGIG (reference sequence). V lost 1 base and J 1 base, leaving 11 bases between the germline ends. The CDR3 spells CAWSGAGGSNQPQHF. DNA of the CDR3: TGTGCCTGGAGTGGCGCGGGGGGAAGCAATCAGCCCCAGCATTTT.

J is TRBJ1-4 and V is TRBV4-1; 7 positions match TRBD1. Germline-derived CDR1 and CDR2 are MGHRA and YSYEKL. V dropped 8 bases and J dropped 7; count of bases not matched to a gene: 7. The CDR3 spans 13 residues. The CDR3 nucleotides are TGCGCCAGCTCCCTCCGGGACAGTGAAAAACTGTTTTTT. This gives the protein CASSLRDSEKLFF.

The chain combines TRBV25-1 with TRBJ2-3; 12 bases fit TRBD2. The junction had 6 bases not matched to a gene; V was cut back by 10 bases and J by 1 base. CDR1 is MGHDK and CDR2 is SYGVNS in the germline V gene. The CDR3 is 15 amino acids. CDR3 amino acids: CANVLAGGGTDTQYF. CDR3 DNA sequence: TGTGCCAATGTACTAGCGGGAGGAGGCACAGATACGCAGTATTTT.

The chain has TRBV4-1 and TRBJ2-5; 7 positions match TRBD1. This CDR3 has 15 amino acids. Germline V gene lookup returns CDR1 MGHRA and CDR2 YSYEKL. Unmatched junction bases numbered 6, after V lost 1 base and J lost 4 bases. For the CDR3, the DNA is TGCGCCAGCAGCCAAGGTTTAACAGGGGTAGAGACCCAGTACTTC. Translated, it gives CASSQGLTGVETQYF.

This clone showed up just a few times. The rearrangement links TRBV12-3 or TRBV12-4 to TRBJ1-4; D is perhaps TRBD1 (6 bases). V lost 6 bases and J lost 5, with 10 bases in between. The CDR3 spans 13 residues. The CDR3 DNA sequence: TGTGCCAGCAGGACAGGAAACAATGAAAAACTGTTTTTT. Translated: CASRTGNNEKLFF.

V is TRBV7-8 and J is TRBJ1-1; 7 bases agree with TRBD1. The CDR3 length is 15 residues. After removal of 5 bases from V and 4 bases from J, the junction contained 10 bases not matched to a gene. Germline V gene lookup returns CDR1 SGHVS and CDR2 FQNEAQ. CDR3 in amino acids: CASSRRTGGFTEAFF. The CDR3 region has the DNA TGTGCCAGCAGCCGACGGACAGGAGGGTTCACTGAAGCTTTCTTT.

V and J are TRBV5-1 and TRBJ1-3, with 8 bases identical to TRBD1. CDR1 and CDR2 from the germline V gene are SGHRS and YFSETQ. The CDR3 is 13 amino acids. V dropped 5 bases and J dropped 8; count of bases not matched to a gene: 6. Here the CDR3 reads CASSPSGGDTIYF. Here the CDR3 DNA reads TGCGCCAGCAGTCCTTCAGGGGGCGACACCATATATTTT.

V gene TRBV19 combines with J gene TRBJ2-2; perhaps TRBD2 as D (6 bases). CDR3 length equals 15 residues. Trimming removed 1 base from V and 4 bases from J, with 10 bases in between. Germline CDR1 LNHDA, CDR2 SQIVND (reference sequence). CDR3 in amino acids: CASSIVTSFTGELFF. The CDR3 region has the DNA TGTGCCAGTAGTATAGTAACTAGCTTCACCGGGGAGCTGTTTTTT.

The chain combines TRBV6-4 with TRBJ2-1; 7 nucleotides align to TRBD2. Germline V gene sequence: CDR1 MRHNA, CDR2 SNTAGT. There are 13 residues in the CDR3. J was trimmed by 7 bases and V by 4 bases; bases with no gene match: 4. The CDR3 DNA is TGTGCCAGCAGTGGGGAGGGTGGAAATGAGCAGTTCTTC. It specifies CASSGEGGNEQFF.

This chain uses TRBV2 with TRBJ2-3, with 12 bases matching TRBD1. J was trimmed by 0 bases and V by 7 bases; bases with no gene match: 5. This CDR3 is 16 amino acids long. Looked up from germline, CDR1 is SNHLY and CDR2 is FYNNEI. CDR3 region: CASTPGQGASTDTQYF. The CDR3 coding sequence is TGTGCCAGCACCCCGGGACAGGGGGCAAGCACAGATACGCAGTATTTT.

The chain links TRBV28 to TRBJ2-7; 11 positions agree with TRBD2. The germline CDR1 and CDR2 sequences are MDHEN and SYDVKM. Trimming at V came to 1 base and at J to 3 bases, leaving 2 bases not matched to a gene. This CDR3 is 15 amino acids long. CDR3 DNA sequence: TGTGCCAGCAGTTTATTGACTAGCGGGATCTACGAGCAGTACTTC. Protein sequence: CASSLLTSGIYEQYF. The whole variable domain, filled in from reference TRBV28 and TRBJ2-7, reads DVKVTQSSRYLVKRTGEKVFLECVQDMDHENMFWYRQDPGLGLRLIYFSYDVKMKEKGDIPEGYSVSREKKERFSLILESASTNQTSMYLCASSLLTSGIYEQYFGPGTRLTVT.

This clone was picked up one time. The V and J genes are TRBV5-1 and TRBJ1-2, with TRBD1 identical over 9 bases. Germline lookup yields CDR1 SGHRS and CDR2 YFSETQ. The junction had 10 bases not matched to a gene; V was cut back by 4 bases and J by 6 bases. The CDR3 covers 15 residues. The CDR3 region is CASSIQGALSDGYTF. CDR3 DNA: TGCGCCAGCAGCATACAGGGGGCGCTCTCGGATGGCTACACCTTC.

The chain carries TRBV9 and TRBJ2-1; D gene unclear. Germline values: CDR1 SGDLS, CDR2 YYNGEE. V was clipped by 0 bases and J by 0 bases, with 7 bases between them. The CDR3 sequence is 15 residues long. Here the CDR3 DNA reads TGTGCCAGCAGCGTAGACTTCGCCTCCTACAATGAGCAGTTCTTC. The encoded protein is CASSVDFASYNEQFF.

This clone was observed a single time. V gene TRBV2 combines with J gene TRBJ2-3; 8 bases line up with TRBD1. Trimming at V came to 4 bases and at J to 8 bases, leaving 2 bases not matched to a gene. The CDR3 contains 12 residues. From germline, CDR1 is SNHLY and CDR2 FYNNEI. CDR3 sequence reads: CASSGTGSTQYF. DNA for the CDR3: TGTGCCAGCAGTGGGACAGGGTCTACGCAGTATTTT. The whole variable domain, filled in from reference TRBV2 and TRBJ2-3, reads EPEVTQTPSHQVTQMGQEVILRCVPISNHLYFYWYRQILGQKVEFLVSFYNNEISEKSEIFDDQFSVERPDGSNFTLKIRSTKLEDSAMYFCASSGTGSTQYFGPGTRLTVL.

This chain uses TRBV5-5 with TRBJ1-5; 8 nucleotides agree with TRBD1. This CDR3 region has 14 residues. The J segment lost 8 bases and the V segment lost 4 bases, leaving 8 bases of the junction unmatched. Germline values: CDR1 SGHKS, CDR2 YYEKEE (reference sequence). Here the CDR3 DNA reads TGTGCCAGCAGCGTAAACGACAGGGGTGAGCCCCAGCATTTT. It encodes CASSVNDRGEPQHF. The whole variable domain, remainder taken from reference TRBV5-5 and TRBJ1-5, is DAGVTQSPTHLIKTRGQQVTLRCSPISGHKSVSWYQQVLGQGPQFIFQYYEKEERGRGNFPDRFSARQFPNYSSELNVNALLLGDSALYLCASSVNDRGEPQHFGDGTRLSIL.